The clone carrying this TCR beta chain was recorded at least ten times. Losses at the gene ends were 7 bases for V and 7 bases for J; bases not matched to a gene: 11. CDR3 length equals 16 residues. Germline V lookup: CDR1 MNHNS, CDR2 SASEGT. These data belong to a study of T cell repertoires in cytomegalovirus infection. About the research overall: It can be stated that public TCR beta signatures indicated CMV infection as well as a matching HLA type.

MiXCR was run by TCRdb on the reads, yielding one entry per CDR3 protein. The data contain roughly 280,000 distinct CDR3 sequences, approximately 14% of them singletons. The sequence was collected from a human donor in good health (CMV status not recorded). Some clones in this sample may be carry-over from other donors' samples. The chain is built from TRBV6-1 and TRBJ2-2; 11 bases fit TRBD2. The specimen was PBMCs. CDR3 nucleotides: TGTGCCAGCAAATTAGCGGGGGGGCAGGTGGACGGGGAGCTGTTTTTT. Translated, it gives CASKLAGGQVDGELFF.